This T cell receptor beta chain was obtained from a study of blood T cell repertoires in COVID-19. Background on the study: Specimens from acute and convalescent COVID-19 originated in the United States, Italy and Spain. T cells, B-cell-depleted T cells, or PBMCs provided the cDNA or gDNA that served as material.

This clone has just one count. As originally analysed: The authors estimated nucleated cell counts from reference gene primer amplification. Some clones are missing from TCRdb's copy, which holds only in-frame ones; the method was immunoSEQ multiplex PCR. V, J and clone size were drawn from that table, and D and trimming were deduced from the DNA. Altogether over 70,000 clones are present, more than 60% being singletons, with the ten largest covering 40% to 60%. The germline V gene has CDR1 KGHSH and CDR2 LQKENI. Trimming took off 3 bases at V and 7 bases at J, with 10 bases between the two ends. The CDR3 is 12 residues long.

The TCR comes from a human donor in a cohort sampled during active COVID-19. The genes are TRBV18 and TRBJ2-7; the D gene is possibly TRBD1 (6 bases). The sequencing input was peripheral blood. CDR3 loop: CASSPTGLEQYF. For the CDR3, the DNA is TGTGCCAGCTCACCGACAGGTCTTGAGCAGTACTTC.